The TCR beta chain under discussion was sequenced for a study of blood T cell repertoires in COVID-19. The CDR3 has 11 residues. Trimming cost V 4 bases and J 6 bases, with 6 bases left between them. Germline loops: CDR1 GTSNPN, CDR2 SVGIG (reference sequence). Generated by immunoSEQ multiplex PCR, the TCRdb table keeps only in-frame clones and is missing some. The sample yields around 220,000 clones, 70% to 90% seen once. The clonotype originates from a woman between 45 and 65 years old with acute COVID-19. The chain is built from TRBV30 and TRBJ2-2; D gene ambiguous. The sample taken for sequencing was PBMCs or T cells enriched from blood (not recorded which). The CDR3 DNA sequence: TGTGCCTGGACCCAATCCGGGGAGCTGTTTTTT. Its translation is CAWTQSGELFF. Drawing the rest from reference TRBV30 and TRBJ2-2, the complete variable domain is SQTIHQWPATLVQPVGSPLSLECTVEGTSNPNLYWYRQAAGRGLQLLFYSVGIGQISSEVPQNLSASRPQDRQFILSSKKLLLSDSGFYLCAWTQSGELFFGEGSRLTVL.